This T cell receptor (beta chain) was captured by sequencing in a study of T cell changes during pregnancy in multiple sclerosis. This CDR3 is 15 amino acids long. Losses at the gene ends were 1 base for V and 0 bases for J; bases not matched to a gene: 0. In germline, CDR1 is SQVTM, CDR2 ANQGSEA. Sequencing was performed with immunoSEQ multiplex PCR; in TCRdb, only in-frame clones are kept and a portion is missing. Of tens of thousands of clones listed, roughly 94% are singletons. The sequenced sample was CD8+ T cells from peripheral blood mononuclear cells, obtained after pregnancy. The clonotype originates from a female donor with multiple sclerosis, enrolled in a pregnancy study. This chain connects TRBV29-1 to TRBJ2-1; TRBD2 matches at 10 bases. This CDR3 is CSVEGLAGSYNEQFF. The CDR3 DNA reads as TGCAGCGTTGAAGGACTAGCGGGCTCCTACAATGAGCAGTTCTTC.